This T cell receptor beta chain was captured in a study of graft-versus-host responses after intestinal transplantation. Looking at the study overall: Isolated intestinal, liver-intestinal, or multivisceral transplants had been given to the recipients. Whole-study findings and limits: GvH clone levels peaked in circulation, and this peak was associated with early post-transplant HvG declines.

As concerns this clone: Its antigen is unknown.

TCRdb's copy holds only in-frame clones and misses some; the assay was immunoSEQ multiplex PCR. This table holds approximately 90,000 clones, roughly 92% found once. The CDR3 has 14 residues. V dropped 0 bases and J dropped 2 bases, with 8 bases sitting between them. Germline V gene data show CDR1 as SGHRS and CDR2 as YFSETQ. The sequencing here drew on unstimulated CD8+ T cells sorted from spleen or lymph node cells, taken before transplant. This receptor was taken from a human donor who was the organ donor for an intestinal transplant. The chain joins TRBV5-1 to TRBJ1-2, with D possibly TRBD1 on 6 matching bases. For the CDR3, the DNA is TGCGCCAGCAGCTTGGAACAGGGCAACTATGGCTACACCTTC. It codes for CASSLEQGNYGYTF.